These T cell receptor beta chains were read from a single sample in a study of blood T cell repertoires in COVID-19. Sequencing was performed with immunoSEQ multiplex PCR; in TCRdb, only in-frame clones are kept and a portion is missing. This sample yields around 140,000 clones, of which approximately 87% are seen a single time; approximately 10% belongs to the top ten. The sequenced sample consisted of PBMCs or T cells enriched from blood (not recorded which). The receptors originated from a man between 60 and 75 years old who had recovered from COVID-19. The CDR3 runs from the conserved cysteine through the conserved F or W. Fields, in order: D gene, V gene, J gene, clone size, CDR3 protein, CDR3 DNA. The D gene is left open where the match is weak. The listing skips clone size in some rows; elsewhere it reads once, few, many or a size class.

D gene: TRBD1; V gene: TRBV28; J gene: TRBJ1-2; clone size: NA; CDR3 protein: CASRPGQGGYGYTF; CDR3 DNA: TGTGCCAGCAGACCGGGACAGGGGGGCTATGGCTACACCTTC
D gene: NA; V gene: TRBV15; J gene: TRBJ2-3; clone size: NA; CDR3 protein: CATSTRRASTDTQYF; CDR3 DNA: TGTGCCACCAGCACCAGGAGGGCGAGCACAGATACGCAGTATTTT
D gene: NA; V gene: TRBV11-2; J gene: TRBJ1-1; clone size: NA; CDR3 protein: CASSLGGGSFF; CDR3 DNA: TGTGCCAGCAGCTTAGGGGGAGGATCTTTCTTT
D gene: NA; V gene: TRBV6-5; J gene: TRBJ1-1; clone size: once; CDR3 protein: CASRKGPEAFF; CDR3 DNA: TGTGCCAGCAGAAAGGGGCCTGAAGCTTTCTTT
D gene: NA; V gene: TRBV16; J gene: TRBJ2-1; clone size: NA; CDR3 protein: CASRQANEQFF; CDR3 DNA: TGTGCCAGCAGACAGGCCAATGAGCAGTTCTTC
D gene: TRBD2; V gene: TRBV9; J gene: TRBJ2-1; clone size: NA; CDR3 protein: CASSEPGLAGESSYNEQFF; CDR3 DNA: TGTGCCAGCAGCGAACCGGGACTAGCGGGAGAGAGCTCCTACAATGAGCAGTTCTTC
D gene: TRBD1; V gene: TRBV28; J gene: TRBJ1-1; clone size: NA; CDR3 protein: CASKGGQDNTEAFF; CDR3 DNA: TGTGCCAGCAAAGGGGGACAGGATAACACTGAAGCTTTCTTT
D gene: NA; V gene: TRBV3-1/TRBV3-2; J gene: TRBJ2-2; clone size: NA; CDR3 protein: CASSHRGTNTGELFF; CDR3 DNA: TGTGCCAGCAGCCATCGAGGGACGAACACCGGGGAGCTGTTTTTT
D gene: NA; V gene: TRBV7-3; J gene: TRBJ2-6; clone size: once; CDR3 protein: CASSLSESGYSGANVLTF; CDR3 DNA: TGTGCCAGCAGCTTAAGTGAGAGCGGATACTCTGGGGCCAACGTCCTGACTTTC
D gene: NA; V gene: TRBV19; J gene: TRBJ1-5; clone size: NA; CDR3 protein: CASSKAGGGNQPQHF; CDR3 DNA: TGTGCCAGTAGTAAAGCTGGGGGGGGCAATCAGCCCCAGCATTTT
D gene: TRBD2; V gene: TRBV30; J gene: TRBJ2-1; clone size: NA; CDR3 protein: CAWSVSAGELYNEQFF; CDR3 DNA: TGTGCCTGGAGTGTATCGGCGGGGGAGCTATACAATGAGCAGTTCTTC
D gene: NA; V gene: TRBV5-1; J gene: TRBJ2-7; clone size: NA; CDR3 protein: CASSLQGGREQYF; CDR3 DNA: TGCGCCAGCAGCTTACAGGGTGGCCGCGAGCAGTACTTC
D gene: NA; V gene: TRBV18; J gene: TRBJ2-1; clone size: NA; CDR3 protein: CASSPVGVEQFF; CDR3 DNA: TGTGCCAGCTCCCCCGTAGGGGTTGAGCAGTTCTTC
D gene: TRBD2; V gene: TRBV19; J gene: TRBJ2-3; clone size: NA; CDR3 protein: CASSIPAGGRTDTQYF; CDR3 DNA: TGTGCCAGTAGTATTCCCGCGGGGGGCCGGACAGATACGCAGTATTTT
D gene: NA; V gene: TRBV5-4; J gene: TRBJ2-2; clone size: NA; CDR3 protein: CASSFGQTGELFF; CDR3 DNA: TGTGCCAGCAGCTTCGGACAGACCGGGGAGCTGTTTTTT
D gene: TRBD1; V gene: TRBV11-2; J gene: TRBJ2-1; clone size: NA; CDR3 protein: CASSSDRGNEQFF; CDR3 DNA: TGTGCCAGCAGCTCAGACAGGGGCAATGAGCAGTTCTTC
D gene: NA; V gene: TRBV5-1; J gene: TRBJ2-7; clone size: NA; CDR3 protein: CASSLVKGLDEQYF; CDR3 DNA: TGCGCCAGCAGCTTAGTGAAGGGGCTGGACGAGCAGTACTTC
D gene: NA; V gene: TRBV10-1; J gene: TRBJ2-7; clone size: NA; CDR3 protein: CASSESPSLSYEQYF; CDR3 DNA: TGCGCCAGCAGTGAGTCGCCGAGTTTGAGTTACGAGCAGTACTTC
D gene: NA; V gene: TRBV10-1; J gene: TRBJ1-5; clone size: NA; CDR3 protein: CASSDAGQPQHF; CDR3 DNA: TGCGCCAGCAGTGACGCCGGTCAGCCCCAGCATTTT
D gene: TRBD2; V gene: TRBV28; J gene: TRBJ2-3; clone size: NA; CDR3 protein: CASSLAGRSTDTQYF; CDR3 DNA: TGTGCCAGCAGCTTAGCGGGGAGAAGCACAGATACGCAGTATTTT
D gene: TRBD2; V gene: TRBV29-1; J gene: TRBJ2-1; clone size: once; CDR3 protein: CSVGTSRNEQFF; CDR3 DNA: TGCAGCGTCGGGACTAGCCGGAATGAGCAGTTCTTC
D gene: TRBD1; V gene: TRBV6-5; J gene: TRBJ1-5; clone size: NA; CDR3 protein: CASRTGQGARPQHF; CDR3 DNA: TGTGCCAGCAGGACGGGACAGGGGGCTAGACCCCAGCATTTT
D gene: TRBD1; V gene: TRBV5-5; J gene: TRBJ1-1; clone size: NA; CDR3 protein: CASSLGWTGTPRDTEAFF; CDR3 DNA: TGTGCCAGCAGCTTGGGATGGACAGGCACTCCGAGGGACACTGAAGCTTTCTTT
D gene: NA; V gene: TRBV5-1; J gene: TRBJ1-1; clone size: NA; CDR3 protein: CASSLDIQNTEAFF; CDR3 DNA: TGCGCCAGCAGCCTCGACATCCAGAACACTGAAGCTTTCTTT
D gene: TRBD1; V gene: TRBV10-2; J gene: TRBJ1-6; clone size: NA; CDR3 protein: CASRGQGNSPLHF; CDR3 DNA: TGCGCCAGCAGGGGACAGGGGAATTCACCCCTCCACTTT
D gene: NA; V gene: TRBV12-3/TRBV12-4; J gene: TRBJ2-3; clone size: NA; CDR3 protein: CASRRSSTDTQYF; CDR3 DNA: TGTGCCAGCCGGCGGTCTAGCACAGATACGCAGTATTTT
D gene: TRBD1; V gene: TRBV2; J gene: TRBJ2-5; clone size: NA; CDR3 protein: CASTLSRTGDQETQYF; CDR3 DNA: TGTGCCAGCACCCTAAGTCGGACAGGGGACCAAGAGACCCAGTACTTC
D gene: NA; V gene: TRBV3-1/TRBV3-2; J gene: TRBJ2-7; clone size: NA; CDR3 protein: CASSQDRGFGEQYF; CDR3 DNA: TGTGCCAGCAGCCAAGATAGGGGGTTCGGCGAGCAGTACTTC
D gene: NA; V gene: TRBV7-9; J gene: TRBJ1-1; clone size: NA; CDR3 protein: CASSKSQGHYEAFF; CDR3 DNA: TGTGCCAGCAGCAAAAGTCAGGGACACTATGAAGCTTTCTTT
D gene: TRBD2; V gene: TRBV19; J gene: TRBJ2-1; clone size: NA; CDR3 protein: CASSRTSGGYNEQFF; CDR3 DNA: TGTGCCAGTAGTCGAACTAGCGGGGGCTACAATGAGCAGTTCTTC
D gene: NA; V gene: TRBV10-3; J gene: TRBJ2-7; clone size: NA; CDR3 protein: CAISELTTGEQYF; CDR3 DNA: TGTGCCATCAGTGAGCTTACGACGGGCGAGCAGTACTTC
D gene: TRBD2; V gene: TRBV27; J gene: TRBJ2-1; clone size: NA; CDR3 protein: CASSLSVRAGGGNEQFF; CDR3 DNA: TGTGCCAGCAGTTTATCGGTGAGAGCGGGAGGGGGCAATGAGCAGTTCTTC
D gene: NA; V gene: TRBV20-1; J gene: TRBJ2-3; clone size: NA; CDR3 protein: CSARVTDTQYF; CDR3 DNA: TGCAGTGCGAGGGTCACAGATACGCAGTATTTT
D gene: TRBD1; V gene: TRBV5-6; J gene: TRBJ1-3; clone size: NA; CDR3 protein: CASSYRDRRNTIYF; CDR3 DNA: TGTGCCAGCAGCTACCGGGACAGACGAAACACCATATATTTT
D gene: TRBD1; V gene: TRBV7-3; J gene: TRBJ2-5; clone size: NA; CDR3 protein: CASSQNRGPQETQYF; CDR3 DNA: TGTGCCAGCAGCCAGAACAGGGGTCCCCAAGAGACCCAGTACTTC